The 15 T cell receptor beta chains listed next were all sequenced from one sample in a study of T cells expressing NK-cell markers. TCRdb reprocessed the 5' RACE reads and reports one entry per CDR3 protein, with no DNA. In total, the table holds about 390,000 distinct CDR3 sequences. The sequenced sample consisted of blood T cells: a sorted CD56 or NKG2C T cell subset, CD4+ or CD8+ T cells, or bulk PBMC T cells (not recorded which). These receptors were taken from a woman in her forties or fifties in good health.

This chain joins TRBV12-3 or TRBV12-4 and TRBJ2-2; TCRdb selects TRBD1, and the lack of DNA leaves this call unchecked. The CDR3 length is 16 residues. The CDR3 sequence is CASIGPWTGLTGELFF.

V and J are TRBV11-1 and TRBJ2-2; absent DNA, TCRdb's TRBD2 call cannot be checked. The CDR3 runs 15 residues. The germline V gene encodes CDR1 SGHAT and CDR2 FQDESV (reference sequence). The CDR3 here is CASSFHGTSLGELFF.

The V call is TRBV7-8, the J call TRBJ2-1; the TCRdb D gene call, TRBD1, has no DNA to confirm it. Germline V CDR1 and CDR2: SGHVS, FQNEAQ. The length of the CDR3 is 13 residues. CDR3 sequence: CASSLVPTGEQFF.

The genes are TRBV3-1 and TRBJ2-2; TCRdb picks TRBD2, but there is no DNA to check that call. This CDR3 comprises 14 residues. Germline CDR1 reads LGHDT; CDR2 reads YNNKEL (reference sequence). The CDR3 here is CASSQDRATGELFF.

This sequence joins TRBV12-3 or TRBV12-4 and TRBJ2-1; without DNA, the TCRdb call of TRBD1 cannot be checked. The CDR3 has 15 amino acids. This CDR3 is CASSQDRGWGGEQFF.

V gene TRBV12-3 or TRBV12-4 combines with J gene TRBJ1-2. The CDR3 runs 12 residues. The CDR3 spells CASRPNSGGYTF.

The chain has TRBV7-9 and TRBJ2-7; TCRdb indicates TRBD1, and absent DNA this call remains unverified. The CDR3 sequence is 14 residues long. The germline V gene encodes CDR1 SEHNR and CDR2 FQNEAQ (reference sequence). The CDR3 spells CASSPRIGIHEQYF.

The rearrangement joins TRBV3-1 to TRBJ1-1. The CDR3 is 14 residues long. Germline CDR1 LGHDT, CDR2 YNNKEL (reference sequence). This CDR3 reads CASSPTLGKTEAFF.

The rearrangement joins TRBV27 to TRBJ2-7; TCRdb indicates TRBD1, and absent DNA this call remains unverified. CDR3 length: 13 residues. From germline, CDR1 is MNHEY and CDR2 SMNVEV (reference sequence). The CDR3 protein is CASSLGQDYEQYF.

The rearrangement joins TRBV7-6 to TRBJ2-2; TCRdb's D call of TRBD2 is untestable without DNA. The CDR3 consists of 16 residues. Per germline, CDR1 SGHVS and CDR2 FNYEAQ. The CDR3 is CASSLDSGRITGELFF.

This chain links TRBV7-9 with TRBJ2-2; TCRdb proposes TRBD1, but this gene call is untestable without DNA. This CDR3 comprises 12 residues. Germline V CDR1 and CDR2: SEHNR, FQNEAQ (reference sequence). This CDR3 is CASSFQGGELFF. Complete variable domain (other parts from reference TRBV7-9 and TRBJ2-2): DTGVSQNPRHKITKRGQNVTFRCDPISEHNRLYWYRQTLGQGPEFLTYFQNEAQLEKSRLLSDRFSAERPKGSFSTLEIQRTEQGDSAMYLCASSFQGGELFFGEGSRLTVL.

This chain links TRBV5-1 with TRBJ1-6; the D gene TCRdb calls, TRBD1, cannot be checked with no DNA. Germline CDR1 reads SGHRS; CDR2 reads YFSETQ. The CDR3 length is 15 residues. CDR3 sequence: CASSFEGQGHSPLHF.

The chain links TRBV6-2 or TRBV6-3 to TRBJ2-3; the D call from TCRdb, TRBD2, cannot be confirmed without DNA. The CDR3 is 19 residues long. Per the germline V gene, CDR1 is MNHEY and CDR2 is SVGEGT. The CDR3 region is CASSRIGLAGLRSVDTQYF.

The J gene is TRBJ2-3, the V gene TRBV5-1; TCRdb's D call of TRBD1 is untestable without DNA. CDR1 is SGHRS and CDR2 is YFSETQ in the germline V gene. This CDR3 comprises 17 residues. The CDR3 spells CASSLVPDRVISDTQYF. Full variable domain (remainder filled in from reference TRBV5-1 and TRBJ2-3): KAGVTQTPRYLIKTRGQQVTLSCSPISGHRSVSWYQQTPGQGLQFLFEYFSETQRNKGNFPGRFSGRQFSNSRSEMNVSTLELGDSALYLCASSLVPDRVISDTQYFGPGTRLTVL.

The chain links TRBV5-1 to TRBJ2-3; TCRdb reports TRBD2, a call that lacks DNA to check it against. From germline, CDR1 is SGHRS and CDR2 YFSETQ. The CDR3 loop spans 14 amino acids. CDR3 loop: CASRRDPSRDTQYF. Based on the CDR3 plus reference TRBV5-1 and TRBJ2-3, the full variable domain is KAGVTQTPRYLIKTRGQQVTLSCSPISGHRSVSWYQQTPGQGLQFLFEYFSETQRNKGNFPGRFSGRQFSNSRSEMNVSTLELGDSALYLCASRRDPSRDTQYFGPGTRLTVL.